What follows are 32 T cell receptor beta chains derived from one specimen sequenced in a study of technical replicates of blood from a handful of donors. Assay used: immunoSEQ multiplex PCR; TCRdb lists only in-frame clones, some missing. The data contain around 80,000 clones, roughly 98% of them seen just once; the ten biggest clones take up 0.15%. Sequencing was carried out using T cells isolated from PBMCs. These receptors were taken from a human donor in good health.

CDR3 sequence (DNA): TGTGCCAGCAGTACCCTCGGACTAGCACACTACGAGCAGTACTTC. It codes for CASSTLGLAHYEQYF. V usage is TRBV28 and J usage is TRBJ2-7, with 8 nucleotides matching TRBD2. Trimming at V came to 5 bases and at J to 3 bases, leaving 9 bases not matched to a gene. The CDR3 consists of 15 residues. Germline lookup yields CDR1 MDHEN and CDR2 SYDVKM. The full variable domain, with the rest looked up from reference TRBV28 and TRBJ2-7, is DVKVTQSSRYLVKRTGEKVFLECVQDMDHENMFWYRQDPGLGLRLIYFSYDVKMKEKGDIPEGYSVSREKKERFSLILESASTNQTSMYLCASSTLGLAHYEQYFGPGTRLTVT.

This clone was seen only once. The chain employs TRBV4-2 and TRBJ2-3; 9 bases line up with TRBD2. Germline V gives CDR1 LGHNA, CDR2 YNFKEQ. Trimming took 2 bases from V and 6 from J; bases not matched to a gene: 12. CDR3 length: 17 residues. The CDR3 nucleotides are TGTGCCAGCAGCCAATTAGGGCGCCTAGCGGGAACGGATACGCAGTATTTT. Encoded protein: CASSQLGRLAGTDTQYF.

The chain combines TRBV6-1 with TRBJ2-3; D might be TRBD2 (5 bases). V lost 7 bases to trimming and J lost 2 bases, with 10 bases between them. The CDR3 extends over 13 amino acids. CDR1 and CDR2 from the germline V gene are MNHNS and SASEGT. The CDR3 loop reads CASIAPSTDTQYF. CDR3 bases: TGTGCCAGCATAGCGCCCTCCACAGATACGCAGTATTTT.

This chain uses TRBV2 with TRBJ2-7, with TRBD2 as a possible D gene (7 bases). The V end lost 2 bases, the J end lost 7 bases, and 12 bases lay between the germline ends. Looked up from germline, CDR1 is SNHLY and CDR2 is FYNNEI. This CDR3 is 13 amino acids long. The CDR3 loop is CASSEWGGPEQYF. Here the CDR3 DNA reads TGTGCCAGCAGTGAATGGGGGGGCCCAGAGCAGTACTTC.

The CDR3 reads CASSLNRMSTDTQYF. For the CDR3, the DNA is TGTGCCAGCAGTTTAAACAGGATGAGCACAGATACGCAGTATTTT. The V call is TRBV27, the J call TRBJ2-3; D possibly corresponds to TRBD1 (5 bases). The V and J ends lost 2 bases and 0 bases respectively, with 9 bases between them. Germline-derived CDR1 and CDR2 are MNHEY and SMNVEV (reference sequence). The CDR3 is 15 residues long.

The chain uses TRBV7-3 and TRBJ2-5; TRBD2 aligns across 12 bases. The trim removed 5 bases at V and 5 bases at J, leaving 9 bases unmatched. The CDR3 is 16 residues long. Germline V lookup: CDR1 SGHTA, CDR2 FQGTGA. The CDR3 is CASSPLAGGREETQYF. For the CDR3, the DNA is TGTGCCAGCAGCCCTCTAGCGGGGGGGCGGGAGGAGACCCAGTACTTC.

The chain combines TRBV11-2 with TRBJ1-2; 9 nucleotides agree with TRBD1. This CDR3 has 15 amino acids. Per germline, CDR1 SGHAT and CDR2 FQNNGV. The trim removed 5 bases at V and 5 bases at J, leaving 9 bases unmatched. CDR3 in DNA: TGTGCCAGCAGCACGTACAGGGGGCCGGCGTATGGCTACACCTTC. Protein sequence: CASSTYRGPAYGYTF.

The V call is TRBV6-1, the J call TRBJ1-1; 7 bases agree with TRBD1. Germline CDR1 reads MNHNS; CDR2 reads SASEGT. The V gene end was trimmed by 3 bases and the J gene end by 6 bases; junction bases not matched to a gene: 7. CDR3 length equals 14 residues. CDR3 in DNA: TGTGCCAGCAGTGAGACAGGGATCGGGGCTGAAGCTTTCTTT. Amino acids: CASSETGIGAEAFF.

The chain has TRBV7-9 and TRBJ2-5, with D tentatively TRBD2 (5 bases). Germline CDR1 SEHNR, CDR2 FQNEAQ (reference sequence). The germline V and J ends were trimmed by 0 bases and 3 bases, with 11 bases remaining between them. This CDR3 has 15 amino acids. The CDR3 loop is CASSLALSGKETQYF. The CDR3 DNA reads TGTGCCAGCAGCTTAGCCCTGTCCGGGAAAGAGACCCAGTACTTC.

The J gene is TRBJ2-3, the V gene TRBV29-1, with 8 bases aligning to TRBD2. Germline values: CDR1 SQVTM, CDR2 ANQGSEA. The CDR3 totals 17 residues. The V and J ends lost 6 bases and 1 base, in that order; junction bases with no gene match: 15. The CDR3 region has the DNA TGCAGCGTGGAGGTTTTCCTAGCGGGCCCGGGCACAGATACGCAGTATTTT. It is translated as CSVEVFLAGPGTDTQYF.

The rearrangement joins TRBV5-1 to TRBJ2-3, with D possibly TRBD2 on 6 matching bases. The germline gives CDR1 SGHRS, CDR2 YFSETQ. V was clipped by 6 bases and J by 0 bases, with 11 bases between them. This CDR3 contains 14 residues. The CDR3 bases are TGCGCCAGCACTCGCGGGGTTAGCACAGATACGCAGTATTTT. Its translation is CASTRGVSTDTQYF.

The V call is TRBV4-1, the J call TRBJ1-6; TRBD1 matches at 10 bases. CDR3 size: 16 residues. The germline CDR1 and CDR2 sequences are MGHRA and YSYEKL. With 2 bases clipped from V and 7 bases from J, the junction kept 5 bases outside the gene matches. The CDR3 sequence is CASSQRWDRGNSPLHF. The CDR3 DNA reads TGCGCCAGCAGCCAACGTTGGGACAGGGGAAATTCACCCCTCCACTTT.

The V call is TRBV6-5, the J call TRBJ2-5; D perhaps matches TRBD2 (6 bases). Germline V gene sequence: CDR1 MNHEY, CDR2 SVGAGI. The CDR3 has 14 amino acids. Trimming cost V 2 bases and J 5 bases, with 12 bases left between them. For the CDR3, the DNA is TGTGCCAGCAGTTACCCCGGGGAGGAGGAGACCCAGTACTTC. Protein sequence: CASSYPGEEETQYF.

V is TRBV7-2 and J is TRBJ2-1; maybe TRBD2 (6 bases). The CDR3 has 16 amino acids. The V and J ends lost 1 base and 2 bases respectively, with 12 bases between them. Germline lookup yields CDR1 SGHTA and CDR2 FQGNSA. The CDR3 DNA reads TGTGCCAGCAGCTTAGTAGGTAGCGGTACCTACAATGAGCAGTTCTTC. It encodes CASSLVGSGTYNEQFF.

The chain uses TRBV19 and TRBJ2-5, with 8 bases identical to TRBD1. The CDR3 covers 13 residues. The germline V gene encodes CDR1 LNHDA and CDR2 SQIVND (reference sequence). V was clipped by 5 bases and J by 2 bases; unmatched bases: 1. The CDR3 sequence is CASSRQGQETQYF. The CDR3 DNA reads TGTGCCAGTAGTCGACAGGGGCAAGAGACCCAGTACTTC.

The V call is TRBV23-1, the J call TRBJ1-1, with D unclear. TRBV23-1 is an ORF, and what it does is uncertain. The CDR3 has 12 residues. Trimming took 4 bases from V and 1 from J, leaving 4 bases between them. The DNA of the CDR3 is TGCGCCAGCAGTCCCCGGAACACTGAAGCTTTCTTT. It encodes CASSPRNTEAFF.

CDR3 in DNA: TGTGCCACCAGCAGAGATCGTGGAGGGACAGACAACCTTCTTTATGGCTACACCTTC. This encodes CATSRDRGGTDNLLYGYTF. The chain uses TRBV15 and TRBJ1-2; 7 nucleotides line up with TRBD1. The CDR3 totals 19 residues. Germline V lookup: CDR1 LNHNV, CDR2 YYDKDF (reference sequence). With V trimmed by 0 bases and J by 5 bases, 18 bases remained unmatched.

This chain connects TRBV27 to TRBJ1-1; weak D call: TRBD1 (6 bases). The CDR3 has 17 amino acids. Germline V gives CDR1 MNHEY, CDR2 SMNVEV (reference sequence). Trimming took 8 bases from V and 0 from J, leaving 22 bases between them. Here the CDR3 reads CASSSRGHSYMNTEAFF. The CDR3 region has the DNA TGTGCCAGCTCATCCCGGGGACACTCTTACATGAACACTGAAGCTTTCTTT.

The chain has TRBV14 and TRBJ2-1, with 9 bases aligning to TRBD2. Germline V gene lookup returns CDR1 SGHDN and CDR2 FVKESK. The CDR3 sequence is 15 residues long. V shed 4 bases, J shed 7 bases, and the junction held 8 bases outside the gene matches. The CDR3, as DNA: TGTGCCAGCAGCCTACTAGCGGGTACTGCGAATGAGCAGTTCTTC. This encodes CASSLLAGTANEQFF.

The chain links TRBV6-1 to TRBJ1-4; weak D call: TRBD1 (6 bases). Germline CDR1 is MNHNS and CDR2 is SASEGT. Trimming pared 3 bases from V and 4 bases from J, leaving 9 bases between. The CDR3 totals 14 residues. The CDR3, as DNA: TGTGCCAGCAGTGAGGACAGACTTAATGAAAAACTGTTTTTT. Amino acid sequence: CASSEDRLNEKLFF.

The V and J genes are TRBV7-9 and TRBJ1-1; D unresolved. V lost 4 bases and J lost 0, with 12 bases in between. The CDR3 loop spans 15 amino acids. Germline V gene data show CDR1 as SEHNR and CDR2 as FQNEAQ (reference sequence). The CDR3 DNA follows: TGTGCCAGCAGCTCTTACGACACGGTGAACACTGAAGCTTTCTTT. Translated, it gives CASSSYDTVNTEAFF.

The chain employs TRBV5-1 and TRBJ2-3; 7 bases line up with TRBD2. Germline lookup yields CDR1 SGHRS and CDR2 YFSETQ. Trimming cost V 0 bases and J 5 bases; bases outside gene matches: 3. There are 14 residues in the CDR3. CDR3 nucleotide sequence: TGCGCCAGCAGCTTGGCCCTAGCGGTAGATACGCAGTATTTT. It encodes CASSLALAVDTQYF.

V gene TRBV27 combines with J gene TRBJ2-1; weak D call: TRBD2 (6 bases). The CDR3 spans 16 residues. V lost 2 bases, J lost 7 bases, and 18 bases lay in between. CDR1 and CDR2 from the germline V gene are MNHEY and SMNVEV (reference sequence). The CDR3 loop is CASSLTPFTSKNEQFF. The CDR3 nucleotides are TGTGCCAGCAGTTTAACCCCGTTCACTAGCAAAAATGAGCAGTTCTTC.

This chain joins TRBV5-5 and TRBJ2-7; 11 nucleotides align to TRBD2. The germline V gene encodes CDR1 SGHKS and CDR2 YYEKEE (reference sequence). The CDR3 has 16 amino acids. V dropped 0 bases and J dropped 1; count of bases not matched to a gene: 3. DNA of the CDR3: TGTGCCAGCAGCTTGGGACTAGCGGGATGGTCCTACGAGCAGTACTTC. It specifies CASSLGLAGWSYEQYF.

The chain links TRBV9 to TRBJ2-7, with D possibly TRBD2 on 6 matching bases. Trimming removed 0 bases at V and 2 bases at J, with 6 bases between. The CDR3 loop spans 13 amino acids. Germline V gives CDR1 SGDLS, CDR2 YYNGEE. CDR3: CASSVGLAYEQYF. In nucleotides, the CDR3 is TGTGCCAGCAGCGTAGGACTAGCCTACGAGCAGTACTTC.

The chain couples TRBV15 to TRBJ2-1; weak D call: TRBD2 (6 bases). Germline V gene sequence: CDR1 LNHNV, CDR2 YYDKDF (reference sequence). The length of the CDR3 is 17 residues. The V and J ends lost 0 bases and 0 bases respectively, with 12 bases between them. This CDR3 is CATSRDHSGRSYNEQFF. DNA of the CDR3: TGTGCCACCAGCAGAGATCATAGCGGCCGCTCCTACAATGAGCAGTTCTTC.

The V gene is TRBV6-1, the J gene TRBJ1-4; weak D call: TRBD1 (5 bases). There are 18 residues in the CDR3. V was trimmed by 4 bases and J by 0 bases, leaving 18 bases between them. Germline values: CDR1 MNHNS, CDR2 SASEGT. The CDR3 nucleotides read TGTGCCAGCAGTGCCCGCTCGGGGGGTCAGGCAACTAATGAAAAACTGTTTTTT. Amino acid sequence: CASSARSGGQATNEKLFF.

The chain uses TRBV30 and TRBJ1-1; 8 bases map to TRBD1. The CDR3 has 14 residues. J gave up 4 bases and V 2 bases, and 6 bases lay outside the gene matches. CDR1 and CDR2 from the germline V gene are GTSNPN and SVGIG (reference sequence). Here the CDR3 reads CAWSFDRGVTEAFF. The CDR3 DNA follows: TGTGCCTGGAGTTTTGACAGGGGTGTCACTGAAGCTTTCTTT.

As for this clone: One end of the junction varies from germline; a read error may be responsible. This sequence joins TRBV12-5 and TRBJ1-2; TRBD1 matches 9 bases. Germline V gene data show CDR1 as LGHNT and CDR2 as FRNRAP. CDR3 length equals 18 residues. The DNA for the CDR3 is TGTGCTAGTGGTCTGGTCCGGACAGGGGAGGAGCAGGGCTATGGCTACACCTTC. This codes for CASGLVRTGEEQGYGYTF.

This clone is a singleton in its sample. The chain carries TRBV2 and TRBJ2-2, with 10 bases matching TRBD2. With 7 bases clipped from V and 5 bases from J, the junction kept 7 bases outside the gene matches. Germline CDR1 is SNHLY and CDR2 is FYNNEI. The CDR3 loop spans 15 amino acids. The CDR3 here is CASNAAGGLTGELFF. The CDR3 DNA reads as TGTGCCAGCAATGCAGCGGGGGGGCTGACCGGGGAGCTGTTTTTT. The whole variable domain, filled in from reference TRBV2 and TRBJ2-2, reads EPEVTQTPSHQVTQMGQEVILRCVPISNHLYFYWYRQILGQKVEFLVSFYNNEISEKSEIFDDQFSVERPDGSNFTLKIRSTKLEDSAMYFCASNAAGGLTGELFFGEGSRLTVL.

The CDR3 sequence: CASSYSSISYEQYF. CDR3 nucleotides: TGTGCCAGCAGTTATAGCAGTATTTCCTACGAGCAGTACTTC. This chain links TRBV6-5 with TRBJ2-7; D is unclear. Trimming removed 3 bases from V and 1 base from J, with 10 bases in between. This CDR3 comprises 14 residues. Per the germline V gene, CDR1 is MNHEY and CDR2 is SVGAGI.

The J gene is TRBJ1-2, the V gene TRBV6-1; D might be TRBD1 (5 bases). Germline loops: CDR1 MNHNS, CDR2 SASEGT. V gave up 1 base and J gave up 8 bases, with 17 bases separating them. The CDR3 is made up of 15 amino acids. The CDR3 bases are TGTGCCAGCAGTGAAGGCAGTGCAGGGCAAGGCGGCTACACCTTC. Its translation: CASSEGSAGQGGYTF.